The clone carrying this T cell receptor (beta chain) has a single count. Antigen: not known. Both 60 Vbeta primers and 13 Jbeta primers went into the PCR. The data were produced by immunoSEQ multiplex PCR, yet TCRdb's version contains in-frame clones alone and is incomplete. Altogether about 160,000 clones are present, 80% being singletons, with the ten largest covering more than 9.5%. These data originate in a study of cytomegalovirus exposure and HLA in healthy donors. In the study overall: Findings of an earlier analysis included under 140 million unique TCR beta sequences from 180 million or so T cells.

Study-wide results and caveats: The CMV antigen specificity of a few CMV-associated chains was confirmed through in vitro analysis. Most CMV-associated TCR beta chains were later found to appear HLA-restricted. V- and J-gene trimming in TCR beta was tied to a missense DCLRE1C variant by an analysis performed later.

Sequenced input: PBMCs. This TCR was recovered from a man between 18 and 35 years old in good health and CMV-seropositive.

The CDR3 spells CASSRDSNQPQHF. CDR3 nucleotide sequence: TGTGCCAGCAGTCGGGATAGCAATCAGCCCCAGCATTTT. V gene TRBV6-5 combines with J gene TRBJ1-5, with unresolved D. Deletions cut 5 bases from V and 0 bases from J, with 5 bases between. The germline CDR1 and CDR2 sequences are MNHEY and SVGAGI. The CDR3 has 13 amino acids.